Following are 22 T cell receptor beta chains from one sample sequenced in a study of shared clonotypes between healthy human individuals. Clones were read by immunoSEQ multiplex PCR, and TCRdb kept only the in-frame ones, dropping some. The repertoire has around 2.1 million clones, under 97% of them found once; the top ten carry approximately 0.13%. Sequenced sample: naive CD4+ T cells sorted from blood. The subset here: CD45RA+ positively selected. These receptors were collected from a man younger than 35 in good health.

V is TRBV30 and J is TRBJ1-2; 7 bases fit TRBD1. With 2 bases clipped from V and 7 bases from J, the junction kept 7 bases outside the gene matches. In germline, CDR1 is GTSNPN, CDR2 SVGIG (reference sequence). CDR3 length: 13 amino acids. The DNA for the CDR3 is TGTGCCTGGAGTTCAGGAGGGGGCAGTGGCTACACCTTC. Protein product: CAWSSGGGSGYTF.

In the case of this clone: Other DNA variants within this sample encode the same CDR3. The CDR3 region has the DNA TGCGCCAGCAGCTTGGGGGACAGCCCTTACAATGAGCAGTTCTTC. It is translated as CASSLGDSPYNEQFF. The chain uses TRBV5-1 and TRBJ2-1, with 7 bases identical to TRBD1. V shed 0 bases and J 4 bases; nucleotides not matched to a gene: 4. Germline values: CDR1 SGHRS, CDR2 YFSETQ. The CDR3 covers 15 residues.

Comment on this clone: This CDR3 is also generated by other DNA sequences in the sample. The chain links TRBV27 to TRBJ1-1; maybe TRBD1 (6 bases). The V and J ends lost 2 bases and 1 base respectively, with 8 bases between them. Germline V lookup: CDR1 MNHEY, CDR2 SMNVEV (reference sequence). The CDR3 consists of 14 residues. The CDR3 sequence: CASSLRGANTEAFF. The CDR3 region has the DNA TGTGCCAGCAGTTTACGGGGGGCGAACACTGAAGCTTTCTTT.

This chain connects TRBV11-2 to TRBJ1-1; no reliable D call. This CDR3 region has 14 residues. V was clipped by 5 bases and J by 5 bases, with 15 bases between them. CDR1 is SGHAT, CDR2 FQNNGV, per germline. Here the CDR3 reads CASSVMASGTEAFF. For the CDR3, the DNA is TGTGCCAGCAGCGTTATGGCTTCGGGGACTGAAGCTTTCTTT.

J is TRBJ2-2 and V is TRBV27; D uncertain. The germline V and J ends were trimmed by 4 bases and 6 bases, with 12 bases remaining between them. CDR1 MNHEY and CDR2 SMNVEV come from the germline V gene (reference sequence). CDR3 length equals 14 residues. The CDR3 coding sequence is TGTGCCAGCAGTTCCGTGCCCGAGGCCGGGGAGCTGTTTTTT. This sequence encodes CASSSVPEAGELFF.

CDR3 in DNA: TGTGCCAGTAGTTGGGGCGCGGGGGCCAACGTCCTGACTTTC. Its translation is CASSWGAGANVLTF. J is TRBJ2-6 and V is TRBV19, with D perhaps matching TRBD1 (5 bases). The CDR3 has 14 amino acids. The germline V gene has CDR1 LNHDA and CDR2 SQIVND (reference sequence). The V end lost 5 bases, the J end lost 4 bases, and 9 bases lay between the germline ends.

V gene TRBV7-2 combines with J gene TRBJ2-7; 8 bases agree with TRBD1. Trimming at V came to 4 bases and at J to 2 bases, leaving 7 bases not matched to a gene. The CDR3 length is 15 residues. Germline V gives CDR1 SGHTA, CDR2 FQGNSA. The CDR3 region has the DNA TGTGCCAGCAGCTCACCCGGGACAGGTACCTACGAGCAGTACTTC. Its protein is CASSSPGTGTYEQYF.

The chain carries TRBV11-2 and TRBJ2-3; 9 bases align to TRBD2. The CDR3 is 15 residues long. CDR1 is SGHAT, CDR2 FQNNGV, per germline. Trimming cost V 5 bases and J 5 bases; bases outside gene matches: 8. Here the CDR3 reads CASSRVVAGEDTQYF. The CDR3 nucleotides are TGTGCCAGCAGCCGAGTTGTAGCGGGAGAAGATACGCAGTATTTT. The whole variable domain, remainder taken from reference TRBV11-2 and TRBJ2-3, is EAGVAQSPRYKIIEKRQSVAFWCNPISGHATLYWYQQILGQGPKLLIQFQNNGVVDDSQLPKDRFSAERLKGVDSTLKIQPAKLEDSAVYLCASSRVVAGEDTQYFGPGTRLTVL.

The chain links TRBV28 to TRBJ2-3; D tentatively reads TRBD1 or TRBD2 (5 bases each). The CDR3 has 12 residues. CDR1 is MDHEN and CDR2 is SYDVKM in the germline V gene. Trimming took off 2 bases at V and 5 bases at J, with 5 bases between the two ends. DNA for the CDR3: TGTGCCAGCAGTTTAGGGGGAGATACGCAGTATTTT. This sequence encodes CASSLGGDTQYF. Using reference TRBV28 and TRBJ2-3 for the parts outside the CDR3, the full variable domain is DVKVTQSSRYLVKRTGEKVFLECVQDMDHENMFWYRQDPGLGLRLIYFSYDVKMKEKGDIPEGYSVSREKKERFSLILESASTNQTSMYLCASSLGGDTQYFGPGTRLTVL.

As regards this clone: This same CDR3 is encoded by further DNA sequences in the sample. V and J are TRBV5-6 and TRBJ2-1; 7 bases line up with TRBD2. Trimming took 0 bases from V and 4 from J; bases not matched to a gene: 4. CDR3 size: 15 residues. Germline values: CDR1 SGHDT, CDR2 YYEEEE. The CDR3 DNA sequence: TGTGCCAGCAGCTTGGCTAGCGGAGCGTACAATGAGCAGTTCTTC. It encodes CASSLASGAYNEQFF. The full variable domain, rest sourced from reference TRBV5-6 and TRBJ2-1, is DAGVTQSPTHLIKTRGQQVTLRCSPKSGHDTVSWYQQALGQGPQFIFQYYEEEERQRGNFPDRFSGHQFPNYSSELNVNALLLGDSALYLCASSLASGAYNEQFFGPGTRLTVL.

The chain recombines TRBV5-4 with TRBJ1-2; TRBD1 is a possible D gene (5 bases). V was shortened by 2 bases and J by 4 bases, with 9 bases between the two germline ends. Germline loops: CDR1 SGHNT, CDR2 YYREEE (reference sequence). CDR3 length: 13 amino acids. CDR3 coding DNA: TGTGCCAGCAGCTTCGGGGGTGCCTATGGCTACACCTTC. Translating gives CASSFGGAYGYTF.

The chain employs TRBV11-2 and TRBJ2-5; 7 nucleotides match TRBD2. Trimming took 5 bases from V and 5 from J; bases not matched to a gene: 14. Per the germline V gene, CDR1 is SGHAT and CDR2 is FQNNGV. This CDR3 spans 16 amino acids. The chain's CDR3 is CASSHPRLALEETQYF. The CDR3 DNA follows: TGTGCCAGCAGCCACCCCCGACTAGCCCTTGAGGAGACCCAGTACTTC.

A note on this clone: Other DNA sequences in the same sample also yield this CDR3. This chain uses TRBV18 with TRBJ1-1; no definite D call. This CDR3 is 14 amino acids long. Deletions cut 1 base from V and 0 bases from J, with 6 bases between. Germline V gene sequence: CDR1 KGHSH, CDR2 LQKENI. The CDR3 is CASSPLAVNTEAFF. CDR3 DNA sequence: TGTGCCAGCTCACCACTTGCGGTGAACACTGAAGCTTTCTTT.

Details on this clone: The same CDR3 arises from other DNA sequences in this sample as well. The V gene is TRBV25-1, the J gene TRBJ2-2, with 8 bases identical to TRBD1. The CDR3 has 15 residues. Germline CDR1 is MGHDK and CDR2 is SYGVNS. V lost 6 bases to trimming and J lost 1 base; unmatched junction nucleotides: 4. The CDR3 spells CASSAGTGNTGELFF. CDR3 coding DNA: TGTGCCAGCAGCGCCGGGACAGGGAACACCGGGGAGCTGTTTTTT. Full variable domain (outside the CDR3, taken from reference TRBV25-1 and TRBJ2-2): EADIYQTPRYLVIGTGKKITLECSQTMGHDKMYWYQQDPGMELHLIHYSYGVNSTEKGDLSSESTVSRIRTEHFPLTLESARPSHTSQYLCASSAGTGNTGELFFGEGSRLTVL.

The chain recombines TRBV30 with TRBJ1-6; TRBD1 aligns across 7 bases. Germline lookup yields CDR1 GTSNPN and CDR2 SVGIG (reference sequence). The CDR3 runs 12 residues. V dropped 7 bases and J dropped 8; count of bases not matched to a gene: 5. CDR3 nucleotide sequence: TGTGCCTCCCACAGGGGAGATTCACCCCTCCACTTT. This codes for CASHRGDSPLHF.

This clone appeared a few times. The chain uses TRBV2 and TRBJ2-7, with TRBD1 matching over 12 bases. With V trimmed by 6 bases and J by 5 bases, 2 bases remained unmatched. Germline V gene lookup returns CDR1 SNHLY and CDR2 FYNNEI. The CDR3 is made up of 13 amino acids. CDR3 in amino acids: CASSGTGGNEQYF. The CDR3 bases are TGTGCCAGCAGCGGGACAGGGGGCAACGAGCAGTACTTC.

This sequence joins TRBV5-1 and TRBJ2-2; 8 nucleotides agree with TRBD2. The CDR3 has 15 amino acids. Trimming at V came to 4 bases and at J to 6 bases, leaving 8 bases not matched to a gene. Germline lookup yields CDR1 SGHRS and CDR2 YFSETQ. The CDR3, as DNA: TGCGCCAGCAGCCTCGGACTAGCTGGGTCCGGGGAGCTGTTTTTT. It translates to CASSLGLAGSGELFF.

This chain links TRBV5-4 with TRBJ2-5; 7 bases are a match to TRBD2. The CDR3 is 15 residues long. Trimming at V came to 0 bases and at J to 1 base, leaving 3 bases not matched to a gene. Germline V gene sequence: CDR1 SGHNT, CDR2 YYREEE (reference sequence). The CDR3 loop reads CASSLGGGVQETQYF. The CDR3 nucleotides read TGTGCCAGCAGCTTGGGTGGGGGGGTCCAAGAGACCCAGTACTTC. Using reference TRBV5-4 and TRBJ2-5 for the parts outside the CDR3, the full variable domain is ETGVTQSPTHLIKTRGQQVTLRCSSQSGHNTVSWYQQALGQGPQFIFQYYREEENGRGNFPPRFSGLQFPNYSSELNVNALELDDSALYLCASSLGGGVQETQYFGPGTRLLVL.

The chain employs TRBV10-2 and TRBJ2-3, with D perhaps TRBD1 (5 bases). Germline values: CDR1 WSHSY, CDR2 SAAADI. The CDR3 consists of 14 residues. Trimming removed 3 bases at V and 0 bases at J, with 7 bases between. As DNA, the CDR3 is TGCGCCAGCAGTGAAGGGGCCAGCACAGATACGCAGTATTTT. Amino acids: CASSEGASTDTQYF.

CDR3 sequence (DNA): TGTGCCAGCAGTTCATCTTTCCCCACAGATACGCAGTATTTT. Amino acid sequence: CASSSSFPTDTQYF. The J gene is TRBJ2-3, the V gene TRBV6-4; D unclear. Looked up from germline, CDR1 is MRHNA and CDR2 is SNTAGT. The CDR3 runs 14 residues. Trimming stripped 5 bases from V and 2 bases from J, with 11 bases between.

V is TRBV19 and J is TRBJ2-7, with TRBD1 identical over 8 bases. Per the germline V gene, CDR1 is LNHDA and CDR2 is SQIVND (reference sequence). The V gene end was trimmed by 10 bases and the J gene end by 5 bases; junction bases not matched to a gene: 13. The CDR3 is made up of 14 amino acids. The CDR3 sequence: CATVNGQGAHEQYF. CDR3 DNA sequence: TGTGCCACCGTTAACGGACAGGGCGCCCACGAGCAGTACTTC.

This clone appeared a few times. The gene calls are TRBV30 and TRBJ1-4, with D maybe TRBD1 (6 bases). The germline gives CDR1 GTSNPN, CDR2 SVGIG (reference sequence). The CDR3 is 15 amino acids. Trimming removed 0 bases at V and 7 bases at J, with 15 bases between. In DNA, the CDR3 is TGTGCCTGGAGTGTACAGGGAGCAGAGGGTGAAAAACTGTTTTTT. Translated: CAWSVQGAEGEKLFF. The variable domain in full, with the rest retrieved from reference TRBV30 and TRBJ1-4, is SQTIHQWPATLVQPVGSPLSLECTVEGTSNPNLYWYRQAAGRGLQLLFYSVGIGQISSEVPQNLSASRPQDRQFILSSKKLLLSDSGFYLCAWSVQGAEGEKLFFGSGTQLSVL.